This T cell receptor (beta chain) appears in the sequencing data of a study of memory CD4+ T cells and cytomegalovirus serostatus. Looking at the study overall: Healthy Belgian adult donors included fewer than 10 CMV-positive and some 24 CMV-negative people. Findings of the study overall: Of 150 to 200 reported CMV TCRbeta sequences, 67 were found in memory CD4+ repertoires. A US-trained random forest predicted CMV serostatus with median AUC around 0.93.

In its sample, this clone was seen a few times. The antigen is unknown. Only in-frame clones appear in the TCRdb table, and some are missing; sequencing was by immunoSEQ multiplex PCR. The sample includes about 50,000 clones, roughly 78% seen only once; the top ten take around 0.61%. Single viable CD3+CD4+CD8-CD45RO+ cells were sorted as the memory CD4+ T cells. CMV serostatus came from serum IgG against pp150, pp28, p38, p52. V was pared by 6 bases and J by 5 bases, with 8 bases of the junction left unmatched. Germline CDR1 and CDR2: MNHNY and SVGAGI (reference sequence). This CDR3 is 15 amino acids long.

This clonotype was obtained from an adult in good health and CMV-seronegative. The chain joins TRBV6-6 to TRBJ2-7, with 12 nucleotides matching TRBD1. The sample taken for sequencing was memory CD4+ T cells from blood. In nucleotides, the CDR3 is TGTGCCAGCAGGGTCCGGGACAGGGGGCAGGACGAGCAGTACTTC. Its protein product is CASRVRDRGQDEQYF.